This section outlines one T cell receptor beta chain sequence together with its context. The antigen remains unidentified. The data derive from a study of monozygotic twins with cystic fibrosis. On the study more broadly: Approximately 2.8 micrograms of fragmented DNA underwent about 14 PCR cycles for library preparation.

The table came from immunoSEQ multiplex PCR; TCRdb's copy has only in-frame clones and leaves some out. The sample carries tens of thousands of clones, around nine tenths recorded once. Broader study findings: V usage most resembled the co-twin in 13 of 16 pairs. Unrelated CF individuals shared fewer identical clonotypes than monozygotic CF twins.

The CDR3 sequence is 14 residues long. Germline CDR1 and CDR2: SGHNT and YYREEE (reference sequence). V gave up 4 bases and J gave up 5 bases, with 15 bases separating them. The sequence was collected from a woman in her twenties or thirties with cystic fibrosis. The rearrangement links TRBV5-4 to TRBJ2-5, with D perhaps matching TRBD1 (6 bases). The source material was blood. The CDR3: CASSHPNQGETQYF. CDR3 in DNA: TGTGCCAGCAGCCACCCAAACCAGGGGGAGACCCAGTACTTC.